The clone carrying this TCR beta chain came up a few times. Its antigen is not known. All the people who gave samples were healthy bone marrow donors. Sampled while nominally healthy, donors likely had unrecorded immune exposures. J gave up 6 bases and V 10 bases, and 5 bases lay outside the gene matches. Germline-derived CDR1 and CDR2 are SNHLY and FYNNEI. The CDR3 is 11 residues long. The sample belongs to a study of cytomegalovirus exposure and HLA in healthy donors. General study points: For most TCR beta V segments, an earlier analysis put the productive rate at about 90% or about 30% of the time.

The study ran its PCR with 60 Vbeta and 13 Jbeta primers. Generated by immunoSEQ multiplex PCR, the TCRdb table keeps only in-frame clones and is missing some. Here the sample spans approximately 150,000 clones, approximately 84% being singletons. Source material: PBMCs. The receptor was derived from a man in his forties or fifties in good health and CMV-seropositive. V gene TRBV2 combines with J gene TRBJ2-7; 8 nucleotides line up with TRBD1. CDR3 coding DNA: TGTGCCACCAGGGGGCTACGCGAGCAGTACTTC. Protein product: CATRGLREQYF.